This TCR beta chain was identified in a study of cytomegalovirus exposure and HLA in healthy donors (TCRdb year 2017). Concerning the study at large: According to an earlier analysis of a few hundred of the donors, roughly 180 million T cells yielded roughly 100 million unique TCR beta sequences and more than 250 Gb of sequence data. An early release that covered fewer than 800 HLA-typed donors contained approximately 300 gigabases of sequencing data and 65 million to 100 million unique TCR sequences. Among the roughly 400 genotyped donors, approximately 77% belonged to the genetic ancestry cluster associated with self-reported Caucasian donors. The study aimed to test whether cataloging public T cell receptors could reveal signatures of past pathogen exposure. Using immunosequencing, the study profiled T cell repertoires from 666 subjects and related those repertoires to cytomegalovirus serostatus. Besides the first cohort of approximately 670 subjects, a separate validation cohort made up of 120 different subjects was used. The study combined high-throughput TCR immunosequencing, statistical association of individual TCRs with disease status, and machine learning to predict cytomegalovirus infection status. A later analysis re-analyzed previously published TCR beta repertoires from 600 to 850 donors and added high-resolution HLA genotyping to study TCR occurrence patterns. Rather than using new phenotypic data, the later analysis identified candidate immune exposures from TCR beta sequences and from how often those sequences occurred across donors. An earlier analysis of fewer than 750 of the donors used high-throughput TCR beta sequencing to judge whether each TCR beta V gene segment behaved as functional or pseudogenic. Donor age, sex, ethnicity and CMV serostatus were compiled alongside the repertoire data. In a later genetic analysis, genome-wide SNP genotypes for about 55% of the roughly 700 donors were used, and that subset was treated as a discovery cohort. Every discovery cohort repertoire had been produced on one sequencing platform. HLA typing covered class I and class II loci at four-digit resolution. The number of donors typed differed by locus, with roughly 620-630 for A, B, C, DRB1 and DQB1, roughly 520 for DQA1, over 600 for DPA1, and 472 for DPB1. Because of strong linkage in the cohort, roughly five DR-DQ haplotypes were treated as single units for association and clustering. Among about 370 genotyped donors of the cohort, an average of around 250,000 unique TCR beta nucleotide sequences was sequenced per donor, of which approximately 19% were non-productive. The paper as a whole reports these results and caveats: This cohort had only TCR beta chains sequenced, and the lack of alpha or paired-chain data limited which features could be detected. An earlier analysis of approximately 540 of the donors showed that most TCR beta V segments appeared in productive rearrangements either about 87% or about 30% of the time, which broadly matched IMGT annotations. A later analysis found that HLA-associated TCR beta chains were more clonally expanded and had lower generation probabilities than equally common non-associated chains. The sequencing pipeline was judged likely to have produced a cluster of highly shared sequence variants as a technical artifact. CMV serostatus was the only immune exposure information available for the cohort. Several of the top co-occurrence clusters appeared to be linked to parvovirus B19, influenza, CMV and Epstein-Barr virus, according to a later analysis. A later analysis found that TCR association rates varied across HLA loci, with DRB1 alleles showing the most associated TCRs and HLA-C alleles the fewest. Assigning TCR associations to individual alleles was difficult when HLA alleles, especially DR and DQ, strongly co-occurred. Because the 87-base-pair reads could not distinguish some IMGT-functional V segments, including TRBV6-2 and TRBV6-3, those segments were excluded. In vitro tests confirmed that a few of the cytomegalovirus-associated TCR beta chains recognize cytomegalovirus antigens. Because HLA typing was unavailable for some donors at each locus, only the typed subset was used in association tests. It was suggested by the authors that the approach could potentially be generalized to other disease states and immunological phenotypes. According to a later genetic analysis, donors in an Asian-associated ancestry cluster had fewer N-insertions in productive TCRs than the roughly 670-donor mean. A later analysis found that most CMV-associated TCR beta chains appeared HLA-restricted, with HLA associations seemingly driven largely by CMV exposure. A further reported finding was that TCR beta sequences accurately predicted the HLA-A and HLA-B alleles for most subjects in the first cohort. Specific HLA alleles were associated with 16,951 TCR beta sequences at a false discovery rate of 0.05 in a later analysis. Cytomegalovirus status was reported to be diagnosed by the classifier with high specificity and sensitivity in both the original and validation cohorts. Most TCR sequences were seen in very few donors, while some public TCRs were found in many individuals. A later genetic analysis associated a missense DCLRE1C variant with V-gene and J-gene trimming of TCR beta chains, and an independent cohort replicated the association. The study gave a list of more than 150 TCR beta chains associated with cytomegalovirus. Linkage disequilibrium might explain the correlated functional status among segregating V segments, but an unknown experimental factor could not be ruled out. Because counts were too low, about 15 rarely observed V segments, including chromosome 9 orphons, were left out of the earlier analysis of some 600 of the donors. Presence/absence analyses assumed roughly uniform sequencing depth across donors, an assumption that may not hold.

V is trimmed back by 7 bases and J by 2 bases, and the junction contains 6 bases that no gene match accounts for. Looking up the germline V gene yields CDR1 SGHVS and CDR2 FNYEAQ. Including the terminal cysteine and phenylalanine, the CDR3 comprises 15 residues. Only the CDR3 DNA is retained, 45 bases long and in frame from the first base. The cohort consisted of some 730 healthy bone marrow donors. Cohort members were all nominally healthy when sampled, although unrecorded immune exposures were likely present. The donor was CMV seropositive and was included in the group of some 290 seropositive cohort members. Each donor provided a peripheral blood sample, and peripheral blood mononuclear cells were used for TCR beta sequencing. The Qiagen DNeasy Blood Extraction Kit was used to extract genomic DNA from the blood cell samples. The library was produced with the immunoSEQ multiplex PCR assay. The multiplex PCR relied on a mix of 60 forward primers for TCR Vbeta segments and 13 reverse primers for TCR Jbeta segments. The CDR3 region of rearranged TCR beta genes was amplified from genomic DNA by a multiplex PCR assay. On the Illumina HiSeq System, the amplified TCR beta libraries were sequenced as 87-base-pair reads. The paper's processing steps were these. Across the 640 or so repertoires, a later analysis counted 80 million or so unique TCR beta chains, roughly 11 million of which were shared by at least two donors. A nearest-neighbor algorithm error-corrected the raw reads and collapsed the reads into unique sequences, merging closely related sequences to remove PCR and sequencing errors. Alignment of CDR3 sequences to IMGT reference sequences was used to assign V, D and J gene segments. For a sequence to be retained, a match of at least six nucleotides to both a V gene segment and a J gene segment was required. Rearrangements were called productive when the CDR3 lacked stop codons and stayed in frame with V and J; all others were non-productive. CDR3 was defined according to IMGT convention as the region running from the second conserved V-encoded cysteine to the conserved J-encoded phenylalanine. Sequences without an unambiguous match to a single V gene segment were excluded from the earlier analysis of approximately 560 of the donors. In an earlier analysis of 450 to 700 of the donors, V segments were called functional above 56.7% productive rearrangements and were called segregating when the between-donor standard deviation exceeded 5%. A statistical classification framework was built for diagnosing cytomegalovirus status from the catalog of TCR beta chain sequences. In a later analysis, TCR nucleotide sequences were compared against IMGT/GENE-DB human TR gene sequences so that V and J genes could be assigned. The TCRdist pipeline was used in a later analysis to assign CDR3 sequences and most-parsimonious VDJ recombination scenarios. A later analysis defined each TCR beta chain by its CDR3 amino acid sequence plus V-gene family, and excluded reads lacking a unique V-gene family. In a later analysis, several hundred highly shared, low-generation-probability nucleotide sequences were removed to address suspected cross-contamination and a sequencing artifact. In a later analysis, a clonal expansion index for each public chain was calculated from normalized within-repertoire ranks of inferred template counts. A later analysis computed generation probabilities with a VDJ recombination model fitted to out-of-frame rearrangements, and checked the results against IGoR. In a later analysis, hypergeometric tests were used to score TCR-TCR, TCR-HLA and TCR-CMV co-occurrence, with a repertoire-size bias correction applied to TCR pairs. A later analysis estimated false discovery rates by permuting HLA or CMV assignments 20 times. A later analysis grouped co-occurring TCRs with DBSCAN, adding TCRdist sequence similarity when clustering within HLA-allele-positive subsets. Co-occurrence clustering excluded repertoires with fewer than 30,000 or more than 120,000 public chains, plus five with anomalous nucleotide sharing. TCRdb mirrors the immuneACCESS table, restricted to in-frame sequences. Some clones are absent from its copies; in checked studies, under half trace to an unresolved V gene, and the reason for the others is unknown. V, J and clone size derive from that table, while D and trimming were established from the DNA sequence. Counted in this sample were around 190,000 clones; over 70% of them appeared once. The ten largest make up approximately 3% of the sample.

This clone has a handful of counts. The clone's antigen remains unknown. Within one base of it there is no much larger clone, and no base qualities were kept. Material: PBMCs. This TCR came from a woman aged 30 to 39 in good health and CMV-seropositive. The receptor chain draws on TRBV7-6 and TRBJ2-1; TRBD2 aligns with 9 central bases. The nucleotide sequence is TGTGCCAGCAAAGCGGGAGGTTCCCCCTACAATGAGCAGTTCTTC. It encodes CASKAGGSPYNEQFF.